The sequence of this T cell receptor beta chain was determined in a study of blood T cells in healthy people across ages. General study findings and limits: Compared with aged donors, long-lived donors showed fewer expanded clones, suggesting selection.

Each donor was a healthy Caucasian individual from Russia, aged about 6 to 100. Staff drew roughly 10 milliliters of peripheral blood from each donor. Per sample, no less than 6 micrograms of total RNA were extracted. The second PCR ran about 6 to 12 cycles with a sample-barcoded 5' primer and J-beta primers. TCRdb reanalysed the 5' RACE reads using MiXCR and keeps one entry per CDR3 protein. The table has 1.5 million to 2 million distinct CDR3 sequences, around 40% seen once; the top ten hold roughly 23%. Note on this clonotype: The antigen remains undetermined.

Germline values: CDR1 SEHNR, CDR2 FQNEAQ (reference sequence). V was shortened by 3 bases and J by 10 bases, with 30 bases between the two germline ends. The CDR3 length is 18 residues. Input material: blood. The clonotype was recovered from a human donor in good health. The chain joins TRBV7-9 to TRBJ2-5; either TRBD1 or TRBD2 may fit D (5 bases each). CDR3 protein: CASSFSKGTMLAKNIQYF. Here the CDR3 DNA reads TGTGCCAGCAGCTTTTCAAAAGGGACCATGCTAGCCAAAAACATCCAGTACTTC. The entire variable domain, with the rest obtained from reference TRBV7-9 and TRBJ2-5, is as follows: DTGVSQNPRHKITKRGQNVTFRCDPISEHNRLYWYRQTLGQGPEFLTYFQNEAQLEKSRLLSDRFSAERPKGSFSTLEIQRTEQGDSAMYLCASSFSKGTMLAKNIQYFGPGTRLLVL.